This TCR beta chain was obtained from a study of blood T cell repertoires in COVID-19. At the level of the study: There were acute and convalescent COVID-19 samples, and they came from the United States, Italy and Spain. In each case, the material was cDNA or gDNA derived from T cells, B-cell-depleted T cells, or PBMCs.

Generated by immunoSEQ multiplex PCR, the TCRdb table keeps only in-frame clones and is missing some. The table shows around 140,000 clones, with about 86% occurring only once. The sequence derives from a woman in her sixties or seventies with active or convalescent COVID-19. The specimen was peripheral blood.

The CDR3 DNA follows: TGTGCCTGGAGTGTCGGACTAGCGGGATCCTACGAGCAGTACTTC. The encoded protein is CAWSVGLAGSYEQYF. V and J are TRBV30 and TRBJ2-7; 12 bases are shared with TRBD2. This CDR3 has 15 residues. J was trimmed by 1 base and V by 0 bases; bases with no gene match: 1. Germline CDR1 is GTSNPN and CDR2 is SVGIG (reference sequence). Drawing the rest from reference TRBV30 and TRBJ2-7, the complete variable domain is SQTIHQWPATLVQPVGSPLSLECTVEGTSNPNLYWYRQAAGRGLQLLFYSVGIGQISSEVPQNLSASRPQDRQFILSSKKLLLSDSGFYLCAWSVGLAGSYEQYFGPGTRLTVT.